These T cell receptor beta chains were read from a single sample in a study of human versus mouse CDR3 diversity and MHC coevolution. Method: immunoSEQ multiplex PCR; TCRdb's copy keeps in-frame clones and lacks some. The sample carries tens of thousands of clones, 85% to 95% recorded once. The sequenced sample consisted of naive CD4+ T cells from blood. These receptors were taken from a person aged 25 to 75 in good health. CDR3s include the opening cysteine and the closing phenylalanine or tryptophan. Each record gives: D gene, J gene, V gene, clone size, CDR3 protein, CDR3 DNA. A D gene is named only where the DNA matches it firmly. Size is stated for part of the rows, as once, few or many counts, or as a class when the clone is expanded.

TRBD1	TRBJ1-1	TRBV6-5	.	CASRRQGALNTEAFF	TGTGCCAGCAGAAGGCAGGGGGCCTTGAACACTGAAGCTTTCTTT
.	TRBJ1-1	TRBV5-5	.	CASSGGWRGRIAEAFF	TGTGCCAGCAGCGGTGGTTGGAGGGGACGGATCGCTGAAGCTTTCTTT
TRBD2	TRBJ2-3	TRBV11-2	.	CASTLTDFSGRAGTDTQYF	TGTGCCAGCACCCTAACAGACTTTAGCGGGAGGGCCGGCACAGATACGCAGTATTTT
.	TRBJ1-4	TRBV7-9	few	CASSFLEEKLFF	TGTGCCAGCAGCTTTCTCGAGGAAAAACTGTTTTTT
.	TRBJ2-5	TRBV7-2	.	CASSPSPREQETQYF	TGTGCCAGCAGCCCTTCCCCTAGGGAGCAAGAGACCCAGTACTTC
.	TRBJ2-5	TRBV6-1	.	CASSKRRESGETQYF	TGTGCCAGCAGTAAAAGGAGGGAGAGCGGGGAGACCCAGTACTTC
TRBD2	TRBJ2-7	TRBV10-3	.	CAISGSSGSFLGEQYF	TGTGCCATCAGTGGGTCCAGCGGGAGCTTCTTAGGCGAGCAGTACTTC
TRBD1	TRBJ1-3	TRBV2	.	CATRTGSGNTIYF	TGTGCCACCCGGACAGGGTCTGGAAACACCATATATTTT
TRBD2	TRBJ2-1	TRBV5-1	.	CASRVGLAGDEQFF	TGCGCCAGCAGGGTAGGACTAGCGGGAGATGAGCAGTTCTTC
TRBD1	TRBJ2-3	TRBV10-3	.	CAIRAGGVGTDTQYF	TGTGCCATCAGAGCAGGGGGAGTAGGCACAGATACGCAGTATTTT
.	TRBJ1-3	TRBV30	.	CAWSSLSGNTIYF	TGTGCCTGGAGCTCTCTGTCTGGAAACACCATATATTTT
TRBD2	TRBJ2-2	TRBV19	.	CASKSGRAGAGELFF	TGTGCCAGTAAAAGCGGGAGGGCCGGAGCCGGGGAGCTGTTTTTT
.	TRBJ1-1	TRBV6-5	.	CASRDFRPNTEAFF	TGTGCCAGCAGGGACTTTCGACCGAACACTGAAGCTTTCTTT
TRBD1	TRBJ2-2	TRBV9	.	CASSETGGVSGELFF	TGTGCCAGCAGCGAGACAGGGGGCGTTAGCGGGGAGCTGTTTTTT
.	TRBJ2-1	TRBV18	.	CASSPVYEQFF	TGTGCCAGCTCACCAGTCTATGAGCAGTTCTTC
TRBD2	TRBJ2-7	TRBV7-9	.	CASSSISGSIYEQYF	TGTGCCAGCAGCTCCATAAGCGGGAGTATATACGAGCAGTACTTC
.	TRBJ2-2	TRBV28	.	CASSSYSNTGELFF	TGTGCCAGCAGTTCTTACAGCAACACCGGGGAGCTGTTTTTT
.	TRBJ2-7	TRBV2	.	CASSEQGIFEQYF	TGTGCCAGCAGTGAGCAGGGAATCTTCGAGCAGTACTTC
.	TRBJ2-2	TRBV7-9	.	CASSLVKLLGGSTGELFF	TGTGCCAGCAGCTTAGTTAAGCTCCTGGGGGGTAGCACCGGGGAGCTGTTTTTT
TRBD2	TRBJ2-1	TRBV5-1	.	CASSTSGTSGRPAYNEQFF	TGCGCCAGCAGCACCTCCGGGACTAGCGGGAGGCCCGCCTACAATGAGCAGTTCTTC
TRBD1	TRBJ2-2	TRBV29-1	.	CSAGQTNTGELFF	TGCAGCGCGGGACAGACGAACACCGGGGAGCTGTTTTTT
TRBD1	TRBJ2-1	TRBV11-2	.	CASSDRQGRNEQFF	TGTGCCAGCAGCGACCGACAGGGGAGGAATGAGCAGTTCTTC
TRBD1	TRBJ2-3	TRBV14	once	CASSQGTGEYTDTQYF	TGTGCCAGCAGCCAAGGTACAGGGGAATACACAGATACGCAGTATTTT
.	TRBJ1-2	TRBV28	.	CASGDSLTGSGYTF	TGTGCCAGCGGAGATAGCCTTACAGGGAGTGGCTACACCTTC
.	TRBJ1-2	TRBV20-1	.	CSARDLYGYTF	TGCAGTGCTAGAGATCTCTATGGCTACACCTTC
.	TRBJ2-3	TRBV5-8	.	CASSLMVSSTSTDTQYF	TGTGCCAGCAGCTTGATGGTTTCGAGTACTAGCACAGATACGCAGTATTTT
.	TRBJ2-1	TRBV10-3	.	CAISADEQFF	TGTGCCATCAGTGCCGATGAGCAGTTCTTC
.	TRBJ1-1	TRBV2	.	CASAMTGNTEAFF	TGTGCCAGCGCAATGACAGGGAACACTGAAGCTTTCTTT
.	TRBJ2-3	TRBV18	.	CASPPRSVADTQYF	TGTGCCAGCCCACCACGCTCGGTCGCAGATACGCAGTATTTT
.	TRBJ1-1	TRBV7-9	.	CASSQSFTVNTEAFF	TGTGCCAGCAGCCAGTCTTTCACAGTGAACACTGAAGCTTTCTTT
.	TRBJ2-3	TRBV5-4	.	CASKQGGSDTQYF	TGTGCCAGCAAGCAGGGAGGTTCAGATACGCAGTATTTT
.	TRBJ2-1	TRBV4-1	.	CASSQAPGQTNEQFF	TGCGCCAGCAGCCAGGCGCCGGGTCAGACCAATGAGCAGTTCTTC
.	TRBJ2-7	TRBV30	once	CAWSVGQGGSEQYF	TGTGCCTGGAGTGTGGGGCAGGGGGGTTCCGAGCAGTACTTC
.	TRBJ1-1	TRBV14	.	CASSQEWGTNTEAFF	TGTGCCAGCAGCCAAGAGTGGGGCACGAACACTGAAGCTTTCTTT
.	TRBJ2-3	TRBV18	.	CASSLMGGTSTDTQYF	TGTGCCAGCTCACTAATGGGTGGGACTAGCACAGATACGCAGTATTTT
TRBD2	TRBJ2-2	TRBV7-7	.	CASSQAGGPTGELFF	TGTGCCAGCAGCCAAGCGGGAGGGCCCACCGGGGAGCTGTTTTTT
.	TRBJ1-5	TRBV6-5	.	CASRVDNSQPQHF	TGTGCCAGCAGAGTCGACAACTCGCAGCCCCAGCATTTT
TRBD1	TRBJ1-1	TRBV29-1	.	CSVEVLRQGRTEAFF	TGCAGCGTTGAAGTTTTGAGACAGGGGCGGACTGAAGCTTTCTTT
TRBD1	TRBJ1-1	TRBV7-9	.	CASSETGGTEAFF	TGTGCCAGCAGCGAGACAGGGGGCACTGAAGCTTTCTTT
.	TRBJ2-3	TRBV7-6	.	CASSLASSRTDTQYF	TGTGCCAGCAGCTTAGCAAGCTCGAGAACAGATACGCAGTATTTT
.	TRBJ2-2	TRBV7-9	.	CASSFSGGFNPGELFF	TGTGCCAGCAGCTTTTCGGGGGGCTTTAATCCCGGGGAGCTGTTTTTT
TRBD1	TRBJ1-1	TRBV11-2	.	CASRSTGTGNTEAFF	TGTGCCAGCAGGTCAACCGGGACAGGGAACACTGAAGCTTTCTTT
.	TRBJ1-5	TRBV19	.	CASKGITRYQDQPQHF	TGTGCCAGTAAGGGGATCACCCGATACCAGGATCAGCCCCAGCATTTT
TRBD1	TRBJ1-2	TRBV15	.	CATRQGDYGYTF	TGTGCCACCAGACAGGGGGACTATGGCTACACCTTC
TRBD1	TRBJ2-7	TRBV10-3	.	CAITPGQGYEQYF	TGTGCCATCACCCCGGGACAGGGCTACGAGCAGTACTTC
.	TRBJ2-2	TRBV5-1	.	CASSKVQGHTGELFF	TGCGCCAGCAGTAAGGTGCAGGGTCACACCGGGGAGCTGTTTTTT
TRBD1	TRBJ1-3	TRBV10-3	few	CAISDPSHAGGGRTLGNTIYF	TGTGCCATCAGTGATCCTAGCCACGCAGGGGGCGGACGAACCCTGGGAAACACCATATATTTT
TRBD1	TRBJ1-2	TRBV19	once	CASSTDPGTGLANYGYTF	TGTGCCAGTAGTACGGACCCGGGGACAGGGTTAGCTAACTATGGCTACACCTTC
.	TRBJ2-5	TRBV6-1	.	CASSEIWVGQTQYF	TGTGCCAGCAGTGAAATTTGGGTGGGCCAGACCCAGTACTTC
.	TRBJ1-4	TRBV4-2	.	CASSQDLPANEKLFF	TGTGCCAGCAGCCAAGATTTGCCAGCTAATGAAAAACTGTTTTTT
.	TRBJ2-5	TRBV2	.	CASSEAGKETQYF	TGTGCCAGCAGTGAAGCCGGGAAAGAGACCCAGTACTTC
TRBD2	TRBJ2-3	TRBV12-5	.	CASGLARGLAQDTQYF	TGTGCTAGTGGTTTGGCACGGGGACTAGCGCAAGATACGCAGTATTTT